This T cell receptor (beta chain) stems from a study of Ad26.COV2.S vaccination and SARS-CoV-2 variants. Germline-derived CDR1 and CDR2 are SGHTA and FQGNSA. This CDR3 has 14 residues. V was clipped by 2 bases and J by 2 bases, with 9 bases between them. The method was immunoSEQ multiplex PCR; TCRdb's version includes in-frame clones alone and lacks a portion of them. The profile covers 350,000 to 400,000 clones, with about nine tenths appearing a single time and under 4% taken by the ten largest. Treatment noted: 19 received Ad26.COV2.S at low or high dose, single or two shots; several received placebo; per-sample allocation not given. Following the first vaccine or placebo injection, samples were taken on day 63.

The sample in question was peripheral blood, obtained in a trial of Ad26.COV2.S vaccine versus placebo. This clonotype was sampled from a person aged 18 to 59 who received the Ad26.COV2.S COVID-19 vaccine or a placebo. This sequence joins TRBV7-2 and TRBJ1-2, with no clear D. The CDR3 loop reads CASSLLGYNYGYTF. In nucleotides, the CDR3 is TGTGCCAGCAGCTTATTAGGGTACAACTATGGCTACACCTTC. The whole variable domain, remainder taken from reference TRBV7-2 and TRBJ1-2, is GAGVSQSPSNKVTEKGKDVELRCDPISGHTALYWYRQSLGQGLEFLIYFQGNSAPDKSGLPSDRFSAERTGGSVSTLTIQRTQQEDSAVYLCASSLLGYNYGYTFGSGTRLTVV.